Listed below are T cell receptor beta chains from one sample, sequenced in a study of OX40 agonist ivuxolimab in advanced cancers. Some clones are missing from TCRdb's copy, which holds only in-frame ones; the method was immunoSEQ multiplex PCR. The sample has about 52,000 clones; 85% to 95% are singletons. The sample here was CD4+ or CD8+ T cells sorted from blood, taken in a trial of the OX40 agonist ivuxolimab. The receptor source for this set is an adult with an advanced solid tumor such as melanoma, head and neck, liver or kidney cancer. Each CDR3 is given with its conserved first and last residue. The D gene is left open where the match is weak. A row's size may be missing; if present it is once, few, many or a size class.

J	D	V	size	DNA	CDR3
TRBJ1-5	-	TRBV6-5	-	TGTGCCAGCAGTTATGACAGAGTAGTGAGCAATCAGCCCCAGCATTTT	CASSYDRVVSNQPQHF
TRBJ2-3	-	TRBV7-6	-	TGTGCCAGCAGCTTAGCCCGGGACCGCTCGTCTAGCACAGATACGCAGTATTTT	CASSLARDRSSSTDTQYF
TRBJ2-1	-	TRBV19	-	TGTGCCAGTAGTTTCCAGGGGGGGAGCAATGAGCAGTTCTTC	CASSFQGGSNEQFF
TRBJ2-5	TRBD2	TRBV7-9	-	TGTGCCAGCAGCCCACGCCTGGGACTAGCGGGAGAGACCCAGTACTTC	CASSPRLGLAGETQYF
TRBJ2-1	-	TRBV2	once	TGTGCCAGCTCATCCGGGACACAAGTCCACAATGAGCAGTTCTTC	CASSSGTQVHNEQFF
TRBJ2-1	TRBD2	TRBV11-3	once	TGTGCCAGCAGCTCCCGGACTAGCGGGAGCTACAATGAGCAGTTCTTC	CASSSRTSGSYNEQFF
TRBJ2-5	-	TRBV5-6	-	TGTGCCAGCAGATCAATCCTGACCGGCATAGAGACCCAGTACTTC	CASRSILTGIETQYF
TRBJ2-1	-	TRBV27	-	TGTGCCAGCAGACAGGGTTCCTACAATGAGCAGTTCTTC	CASRQGSYNEQFF
TRBJ1-3	-	TRBV9	-	TGTGCCAGCAGCATCGGGGACGGTACCTCTGGAAACACCATATATTTT	CASSIGDGTSGNTIYF
TRBJ2-3	-	TRBV9	-	TGTGCCAGCAGCGTAGATAACAGGGGCACAGATACGCAGTATTTT	CASSVDNRGTDTQYF
TRBJ2-1	-	TRBV7-3	-	TGTGCCAGCAGCTTAGGTACGGGTAATGAGCAGTTCTTC	CASSLGTGNEQFF
TRBJ1-1	-	TRBV25-1	-	TGTGCCAGCAGTGAATCAGACGAAGCTTTCTTT	CASSESDEAFF
TRBJ2-1	TRBD1	TRBV27	-	TGTGCCAGCACCCTCGGGACAGGGGGTTACAATGAGCAGTTCTTC	CASTLGTGGYNEQFF
TRBJ1-1	-	TRBV6-4	-	TGTGCCAGCAGTTACAGGGAGGGGGAAACTGAAGCTTTCTTT	CASSYREGETEAFF
TRBJ2-1	TRBD2	TRBV28	-	TGTGCCAGCAGTTTTGAGGCGGGAGCATACAATGAGCAGTTCTTC	CASSFEAGAYNEQFF
TRBJ2-1	-	TRBV6-5	once	TGTGCCAGTTCGGACACCGGCTCCTACAATGAGCAGTTCTTC	CASSDTGSYNEQFF
TRBJ2-3	TRBD1	TRBV7-6	-	TGTGCCAGCAGCGGACGACAGGGAGCAGATACGCAGTATTTT	CASSGRQGADTQYF
TRBJ1-5	-	TRBV5-5	-	TGTGCCAGCAGCCTACAGGGTGGCCCCTTCCCCAATCAGCCCCAGCATTTT	CASSLQGGPFPNQPQHF
TRBJ2-7	TRBD1	TRBV9	-	TGTGCCAGCAGCGTAGCCGGGACAGCGTCTTACGAGCAGTACTTC	CASSVAGTASYEQYF
TRBJ2-7	-	TRBV7-6	-	TGTGCCAGCAGCGCTAGGGGGGGAGAGCAGTACTTC	CASSARGGEQYF
TRBJ1-5	-	TRBV6-5	-	TGTGCCAGCAGTTACTCCCCGTGGGGCAATCAGCCCCAGCATTTT	CASSYSPWGNQPQHF
TRBJ2-7	-	TRBV28	-	TGTGCCAGCAGTTTGGGTGGGGAAGACTACGAGCAGTACTTC	CASSLGGEDYEQYF
TRBJ2-1	TRBD2	TRBV7-3	-	TGTGCCAGCAGCCCTGGGGACTACTACAATGAGCAGTTCTTC	CASSPGDYYNEQFF
TRBJ2-5	TRBD2	TRBV5-1	-	TGCGCCAGCAGCTTGGACAATCTGGGGCGGGGGATGGAGACCCAGTACTTC	CASSLDNLGRGMETQYF
TRBJ1-5	TRBD1	TRBV4-2	-	TGTGCCAGCAGCTACGGACAGGGCAATCAGCCCCAGCATTTT	CASSYGQGNQPQHF
TRBJ1-2	-	TRBV25-1	-	TGTGCCAGCAGAGAGTCGAAAATATCAACCGGACGAGACTATGGCTACACCTTC	CASRESKISTGRDYGYTF